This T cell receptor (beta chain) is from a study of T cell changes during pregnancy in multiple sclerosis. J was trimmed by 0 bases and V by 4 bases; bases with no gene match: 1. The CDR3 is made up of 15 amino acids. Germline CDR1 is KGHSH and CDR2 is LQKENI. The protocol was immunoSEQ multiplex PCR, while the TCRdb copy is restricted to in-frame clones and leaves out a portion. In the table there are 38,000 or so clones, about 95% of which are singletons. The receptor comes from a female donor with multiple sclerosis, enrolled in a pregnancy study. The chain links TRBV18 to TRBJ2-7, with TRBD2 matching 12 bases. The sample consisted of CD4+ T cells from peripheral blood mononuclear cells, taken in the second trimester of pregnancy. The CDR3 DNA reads TGTGCCAGCTCACAGGGACTAGCGGGCTCCTACGAGCAGTACTTC. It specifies CASSQGLAGSYEQYF.